This T cell receptor (beta chain) originates from a study of Tregs in tolerant kidney transplant recipients (dated by TCRdb to between 2019 and 2020). In the study overall: Transplants used related donors with nonmyeloablative bone marrow transplantation; mixed chimerism was transient in the human trials. TCRbeta sequencing was used in the study to identify donor-specific regulatory T cells before combined kidney and bone marrow transplantation, and the identified cells were then tracked after transplant. Points the paper makes about the study in general: Donor-specific Treg expansion exceeded global Treg expansion in tolerant patients, suggesting antigen-driven rather than nonspecific expansion. Because only a small number of patients were included, the study had limitations, and the results will need to be validated in larger populations as well as under other immunosuppression protocols. PCR primers changed over time for some patients, so nucleotide-level comparison across those patients' samples was not possible. The most biologically relevant and donor-specific TCRbeta repertoire appeared to be identified by expanding Tregs with activated donor B cells. Biological reproducibility was not examined directly, but technical replication error appeared to be minimal.

For TCRbeta CDR3 sequencing, genomic DNA from the sorted cells was extracted using the QIAGEN DNeasy Blood and Tissue Kit. High-throughput TCRbeta CDR3 sequencing, including PCR amplification with bias correction and internal controls, was performed commercially through immunoSEQ. In the authors' own workflow: Unique productive TCRbeta sequences were defined by CDR3 nucleotide sequence where primers matched, otherwise by CDR3 amino acid sequence with Vbeta and Jbeta genes. Sorting error was corrected by removing sequences shared between sorted populations at a frequency ratio of 2:1 or less, and the remaining shared sequences were assigned to the higher population. Sequences were defined as donor-reactive when expanded at least 5-fold in CFSE-low cells versus unstimulated cells and present at a frequency of at least 0.01% in CFSE-low cells. Repertoire divergence was quantified by Jensen-Shannon divergence calculated from the top 100 TCRbeta sequences ranked by frequency. For any sample with multiple sequencing runs, sorting error was corrected in each run separately before the runs were pooled. TCRdb re-hosts the immuneACCESS table, in-frame sequences only. Its copies lack some clones; in the studies checked, an unresolved V gene accounts for under half of them, and the cause for the rest is not known. The DNA was the basis for D and trimming; V, J and clone size are from that table. For this sample there are some 70,000 clones; around nine tenths appear just once. The ten largest make up nearly 0.4% of the sample.

The time point label corresponds to: blood sample drawn before combined kidney and bone marrow transplant. Unstimulated Tregs (CD4+CD25+CD127-), CD4+ non-Tregs (CD4+CD25-), CD4 and CD8 cells were FACS-sorted from thawed PBMCs. The patients were several recipients of combined kidney and bone marrow transplants from the ITN036ST trial, and samples were available only from these trial subjects. Healthy control blood was processed to PBMCs by Ficoll density gradient and cryopreserved, and patient PBMCs were collected before and after transplant. Regarding this clone: Its antigen is unknown. Per-base quality was not reported, and no clone a single base away is much larger than it.

Compared with germline, V lacks 5 bases and J lacks 4 bases; bases without a gene match: 10. The germline V gene specifies SGHAT as CDR1 and FQNNGV as CDR2. CDR3 length: 16 amino acids, cysteine to phenylalanine. Kept here is only the CDR3 DNA, which spans 48 bases and is read in frame from base 1. Sample: CD4+ T cells from blood, taken before the transplant. The sequence came from a human donor who received a combined kidney and bone marrow transplant. The rearranged chain carries TRBV11-2 and TRBJ1-1, with 10 junctional bases fitting TRBD1. The CDR3 protein: CASSVSGTGVTTEAFF. The DNA is TGTGCCAGCAGCGTTTCCGGGACAGGGGTCACCACTGAAGCTTTCTTT. Outside the CDR3, residues come from the reference TRBV11-2 and TRBJ1-1 proteins, so the full variable domain is: EAGVAQSPRYKIIEKRQSVAFWCNPISGHATLYWYQQILGQGPKLLIQFQNNGVVDDSQLPKDRFSAERLKGVDSTLKIQPAKLEDSAVYLCASSVSGTGVTTEAFFGQGTRLTVV.